Presented here are 4 T cell receptor beta chains from one specimen sequenced in a study of cytomegalovirus exposure and HLA in healthy donors. Assay used: immunoSEQ multiplex PCR; TCRdb lists only in-frame clones, some missing. The sample lists about 67,000 clones, about 93% occurring once. Sequencing was carried out using PBMCs. These receptors were taken from a woman under 30 in good health and CMV-seronegative.

The chain joins TRBV7-2 to TRBJ2-1; 8 bases match TRBD1. CDR1 is SGHTA, CDR2 FQGNSA, per germline. The ends lost 5 bases at V and 7 bases at J; junction bases unmatched: 10. This CDR3 contains 15 residues. DNA for the CDR3: TGTGCCAGCAGCCCTCAGGGGGCAGCGAGAAATGAGCAGTTCTTC. Protein sequence: CASSPQGAARNEQFF.

The J gene is TRBJ2-3, the V gene TRBV7-2; TRBD1 agrees at 8 bases. V shed 7 bases and J 6 bases; nucleotides not matched to a gene: 9. From germline, CDR1 is SGHTA and CDR2 FQGNSA. This CDR3 is 14 amino acids long. The CDR3 region is CASTNDRGSDTQYF. The CDR3 coding sequence is TGTGCCAGCACCAACGACAGGGGATCTGATACGCAGTATTTT.

The rearrangement links TRBV30 to TRBJ2-3; TRBD2 aligns across 10 bases. The CDR3 is 13 residues long. CDR1 GTSNPN and CDR2 SVGIG come from the germline V gene (reference sequence). V lost 0 bases and J lost 15; bases outside the gene matches: 9. The CDR3 is CAWSVAGGPLFYF. CDR3 DNA: TGTGCCTGGAGTGTAGCGGGGGGGCCGCTTTTTTATTTT.

The chain carries TRBV19 and TRBJ1-3; 7 bases map to TRBD1. V lost 4 bases and J lost 1; bases outside the gene matches: 13. CDR1 and CDR2 from the germline V gene are LNHDA and SQIVND (reference sequence). The CDR3 sequence is 18 residues long. CDR3 nucleotide sequence: TGTGCCAGTAGTACGTGGCTCCGGGACAGTTATTCTGGAAACACCATATATTTT. Translated, it gives CASSTWLRDSYSGNTIYF.